What follows describes a single T cell receptor beta chain. A 5'RACE template switching approach incorporating UMIs was used to make TCR beta cDNA. Reprocessing the 5' RACE reads, TCRdb reports a single entry for every CDR3 protein and omits DNA. This listing includes 200,000 to 300,000 distinct CDR3 sequences. There are 14 residues in the CDR3. CDR1 DFQATT and CDR2 SNEGSKA come from the germline V gene (reference sequence). This sample was included in a study of T cells expressing NK-cell markers. Study information: Sorted T-cell subsets CD3+CD56+NKG2C+, CD3+CD56+NKG2C- and CD3+CD56-NKG2C+ were TCR beta-sequenced. Out of eight donors sequenced, seven tested HCMV-seropositive and the remaining one seronegative.

Material for sequencing was blood T cells: a sorted CD56 or NKG2C T cell subset, CD4+ or CD8+ T cells, or bulk PBMC T cells (not recorded which). This sequence originates from a man between 18 and 35 years old in good health. This chain connects TRBV20-1 to TRBJ2-3. CDR3 sequence reads: CSARQALSTDTQYF.